The sample holds a few counts of the clone carrying this TCR beta chain. No antigen is known for it. The V end lost 2 bases, the J end lost 1 base, and 21 bases lay between the germline ends. Germline values: CDR1 GTSNPN, CDR2 SVGIG (reference sequence). The CDR3 is made up of 17 amino acids. The data were obtained in a study of T cells in Graves' hyperthyroidism and ophthalmopathy. Study-level results: Prediction of ophthalmopathy progression came a median roughly 6.4 months pre-onset. In simple terms, a model built on 13 V-J features told ophthalmopathy apart from stable hyperthyroidism.

Orbital computed tomography, thyroid ultrasound, serum thyroxine and TRAb, and clinical symptoms together informed the diagnoses. PBMCs stemmed from under 11 ml fresh peripheral blood. It was RNA transcripts that yielded the amplified TCR beta CDR3 regions. During a first-round RT-PCR of the TCR CDR3, the HTBI primer set was used. TCRdb re-called the multiplex PCR reads through MiXCR, storing one row per CDR3 protein. This sample has some 620,000 distinct CDR3 sequences, with 15% to 20% found just once. This sequence originates from a woman aged 25-40 years with Graves' hyperthyroidism. Sequenced: blood. This sequence joins TRBV30 and TRBJ2-7; D perhaps matches TRBD1 (6 bases). The CDR3 spells CAWSYVSAGVYSYEQYF. The CDR3 DNA reads as TGTGCCTGGAGTTACGTTTCGGCAGGGGTATATTCCTACGAGCAGTACTTC.